This T cell receptor (beta chain) was identified during a study of beta chain features in type 1 diabetes. Study conclusions and caveats: Healthy donors had naive, central memory and Treg TCRB repertoires that appeared less similar than those seen among patients. Moderate but significant shortening of TCRB CDR3s was recorded in all four CD4+ subsets from Type 1 diabetes patients.

V gave up 3 bases and J gave up 4 bases, with 8 bases separating them. From germline, CDR1 is SGHAT and CDR2 FQNNGV. The CDR3 is made up of 13 amino acids. About this clone: Antigen unknown.

A single heparinised blood sample, averaging roughly 100 mL, was obtained per donor. Expressed TCRB transcripts were sequenced, since all the RNA that had been isolated was reverse transcribed. The protocol was immunoSEQ multiplex PCR, while the TCRdb copy is restricted to in-frame clones and leaves out a portion. The table has hundreds of thousands of clones, approximately 28% seen once; the top ten hold around 0.065%. The chain is built from TRBV11-2 and TRBJ2-3, with TRBD2 as a possible D gene (6 bases). The sequenced sample consisted of naive CD4+ T cells from blood. The sequence was collected from a man younger than 30 in good health. CDR3 sequence: CASSFVAADTQYF. The CDR3 DNA follows: TGTGCCAGCAGCTTTGTAGCGGCAGATACGCAGTATTTT.